The 23 T cell receptor beta chains listed next were all sequenced from one sample in a study of cytotoxic CD8 clonotypes in ibrutinib-treated CLL. Profiling relied on immunoSEQ multiplex PCR, and the TCRdb table lists in-frame clones only, not all of them. The sample has roughly 300,000 clones, less than 85% seen once; the top ten hold roughly 6%. Sequencing was performed on PBMCs, taken at disease progression, from a patient treated with ibrutinib. These receptors were obtained from a human donor with chronic lymphocytic leukemia.

This sequence joins TRBV4-1 and TRBJ1-1; D is unresolved. The CDR3 contains 14 residues. The V gene's germline CDR1 is MGHRA and CDR2 YSYEKL. The V end was cut by 1 base, the J end by 0 bases, with 6 bases between. CDR3 DNA sequence: TGCGCCAGCAGCCAAGGTTTCATGAACACTGAAGCTTTCTTT. Translation: CASSQGFMNTEAFF.

This chain links TRBV7-3 with TRBJ1-1; D may be TRBD1 (5 bases). The V end was cut by 5 bases, the J end by 2 bases, with 15 bases between. Per germline, CDR1 SGHTA and CDR2 FQGTGA. The CDR3 loop spans 15 amino acids. CDR3 sequence: CASSPGRAGNTEAFF. Here the CDR3 DNA reads TGTGCCAGCAGCCCGGGACGGGCGGGTAACACTGAAGCTTTCTTT.

This clone occurred a few times. The chain carries TRBV18 and TRBJ1-4; D not resolved. Between the trimmed V and J ends, which lost 3 bases and 8 bases, there was a span of 7 bases. The germline gives CDR1 KGHSH, CDR2 LQKENI. CDR3 length equals 12 residues. CDR3 protein: CASSPVGEKLFF. CDR3 bases: TGTGCCAGCTCACCCGTGGGCGAAAAACTGTTTTTT. Variable domain in full (rest from reference TRBV18 and TRBJ1-4): NAGVMQNPRHLVRRRGQEARLRCSPMKGHSHVYWYRQLPEEGLKFMVYLQKENIIDESGMPKERFSAEFPKEGPSILRIQQVVRGDSAAYFCASSPVGEKLFFGSGTQLSVL.

The V and J genes are TRBV7-3 and TRBJ2-3, with 9 bases aligning to TRBD2. The CDR3 has 17 amino acids. V lost 5 bases to trimming and J lost 3 bases; unmatched junction nucleotides: 12. CDR1 and CDR2 (germline): SGHTA, FQGTGA. Written as DNA, the CDR3 is TGTGCCAGCAGCCCAAAGGTCCTAGCGGGGCATACAGATACGCAGTATTTT. The encoded protein is CASSPKVLAGHTDTQYF.

This clone is a singleton in its sample. The V gene is TRBV5-1, the J gene TRBJ1-2, with a tentative D call TRBD1 (6 bases). The CDR3 consists of 14 residues. The V gene's germline CDR1 is SGHRS and CDR2 YFSETQ. The ends were cut back, 2 bases at V and 3 bases at J, with 11 bases in the middle. The CDR3 reads CASSFKDSYYGYTF. DNA for the CDR3: TGCGCCAGCAGCTTTAAGGACAGCTACTATGGCTACACCTTC.

The chain has TRBV29-1 and TRBJ2-2; tentatively, D is TRBD1 (6 bases). The germline V gene has CDR1 SQVTM and CDR2 ANQGSEA. The CDR3 covers 13 residues. V lost 2 bases to trimming and J lost 6 bases, with 10 bases between them. CDR3 coding DNA: TGCAGCGTTGAATACAGGGTTCCCGGGGAGCTGTTTTTT. Its protein is CSVEYRVPGELFF.

This clone has a single count. The chain uses TRBV29-1 and TRBJ1-5; 7 positions match TRBD1. After removal of 4 bases from V and 3 bases from J, the junction contained 6 bases not matched to a gene. The length of the CDR3 is 14 residues. Germline assignment: CDR1 SQVTM and CDR2 ANQGSEA. CDR3: CSVGEDRHNQPQHF. The CDR3 DNA reads TGCAGCGTTGGTGAGGACAGGCACAATCAGCCCCAGCATTTT.

This clone was seen a handful of times. This chain connects TRBV27 to TRBJ2-5; unclear D gene. The V gene lost 4 bases and the J gene lost 2 bases, with 14 bases spanning the gap. Germline assignment: CDR1 MNHEY and CDR2 SMNVEV (reference sequence). The CDR3 covers 15 residues. CDR3 sequence: CASSSTPRLQETQYF. The CDR3 DNA sequence: TGTGCCAGCAGTTCGACACCAAGGTTACAAGAGACCCAGTACTTC.

The V and J genes are TRBV5-1 and TRBJ2-1; D uncertain. V lost 5 bases and J lost 2, with 20 bases in between. CDR1 and CDR2 (germline): SGHRS, YFSETQ. CDR3 size: 17 residues. CDR3 nucleotide sequence: TGCGCCAGCAGGCCAGCCCTCGGCCCTACAGCCTACAATGAGCAGTTCTTC. Translated: CASRPALGPTAYNEQFF.

The chain combines TRBV10-3 with TRBJ2-1, with 11 bases fitting TRBD1. Germline lookup yields CDR1 ENHRY and CDR2 SYGVKD. Trimming cost V 6 bases and J 4 bases; bases outside gene matches: 8. This CDR3 contains 16 residues. CDR3 loop: CAISDKGTGGYNEQFF. CDR3 DNA: TGTGCCATCAGCGACAAAGGGACAGGGGGTTACAATGAGCAGTTCTTC.

A single count supports this clone. The chain combines TRBV11-2 with TRBJ2-7; D tentatively fits TRBD1 or TRBD2 (5 bases each). The CDR3 consists of 17 residues. The V gene's germline CDR1 is SGHAT and CDR2 FQNNGV. Trimming pared 1 base from V and 2 bases from J, leaving 18 bases between. The CDR3: CASSLVGWVGPPYEQYF. CDR3 nucleotide sequence: TGTGCCAGCAGCTTAGTTGGTTGGGTGGGACCCCCCTACGAGCAGTACTTC. The variable domain in full, with the rest retrieved from reference TRBV11-2 and TRBJ2-7, is EAGVAQSPRYKIIEKRQSVAFWCNPISGHATLYWYQQILGQGPKLLIQFQNNGVVDDSQLPKDRFSAERLKGVDSTLKIQPAKLEDSAVYLCASSLVGWVGPPYEQYFGPGTRLTVT.

With respect to this clone: Because the CDR3's place on the DNA is in doubt, the DNA is left out and the CDR3 is given as listed by TCRdb. This chain uses TRBV6-5 with TRBJ2-3; TRBD1 is the table's D call and was not checked against the DNA. The CDR3 numbers 16 amino acids, ends counted. The germline gives CDR1 MNHEY, CDR2 SVGAGI. The CDR3 loop is CASSSSDRAVLDTQYF.

In nucleotides, the CDR3 is TGTGCCAGCAGTTTAGCCAGGGTTAACACTGAAGCTTTCTTT. Its protein product is CASSLARVNTEAFF. The V gene is TRBV27, the J gene TRBJ1-1, with D tentatively TRBD1 (5 bases). CDR1 and CDR2 (germline): MNHEY, SMNVEV (reference sequence). Trimming pared 2 bases from V and 2 bases from J, leaving 9 bases between. This CDR3 comprises 14 residues.

This clone was counted only a few times. The chain couples TRBV5-1 to TRBJ2-3, with a tentative D call TRBD2 (5 bases). The CDR3 has 14 amino acids. The V gene's germline CDR1 is SGHRS and CDR2 YFSETQ. V gave up 2 bases and J gave up 2 bases, with 9 bases separating them. The CDR3 spells CASSFLADTDTQYF. DNA of the CDR3: TGCGCCAGCAGCTTTCTAGCTGACACAGATACGCAGTATTTT.

The genes are TRBV9 and TRBJ1-1, with D possibly being TRBD1 (5 bases). The CDR3 contains 15 residues. CDR1 and CDR2 from the germline V gene are SGDLS and YYNGEE. V gave up 6 bases and J gave up 1 base, with 16 bases separating them. CDR3 coding DNA: TGTGCCAGCACCAAGTTTTCGACAGAGAACACTGAAGCTTTCTTT. This encodes CASTKFSTENTEAFF.

V and J are TRBV19 and TRBJ1-5; 10 bases are shared with TRBD1. V was clipped by 5 bases and J by 4 bases; unmatched bases: 2. The CDR3 sequence is 14 residues long. Germline CDR1 is LNHDA and CDR2 is SQIVND (reference sequence). CDR3 sequence reads: CASSQDRGNQPQHF. The CDR3 DNA is TGTGCCAGTAGTCAGGACAGGGGGAATCAGCCCCAGCATTTT.

The V and J genes are TRBV2 and TRBJ2-1; D gene unclear. This CDR3 comprises 14 residues. Germline V gene lookup returns CDR1 SNHLY and CDR2 FYNNEI. V was clipped by 6 bases and J by 4 bases, with 13 bases between them. The CDR3 loop reads CASSDPHGYNEQFF. As DNA, the CDR3 is TGTGCCAGCAGCGACCCACACGGATACAATGAGCAGTTCTTC.

The chain couples TRBV20-1 to TRBJ1-1; D is unclear. Germline lookup yields CDR1 DFQATT and CDR2 SNEGSKA (reference sequence). The CDR3 consists of 10 residues. V was clipped by 5 bases and J by 11 bases, with 12 bases between them. CDR3: CSASSGVAFF. In nucleotides, the CDR3 is TGCAGTGCTTCCAGCGGCGTGGCTTTCTTT.

The chain joins TRBV5-1 to TRBJ1-1; D gene ambiguous. The V end was cut by 4 bases, the J end by 2 bases, with 18 bases between. This CDR3 region has 16 residues. In germline, CDR1 is SGHRS, CDR2 YFSETQ. DNA for the CDR3: TGCGCCAGCAGCCCCAGCCGTGTGGCCGAAAACACTGAAGCTTTCTTT. It yields the protein CASSPSRVAENTEAFF.

The CDR3 sequence is CASSFEAGTREQYF. The CDR3, as DNA: TGCGCCAGCAGCTTTGAGGCGGGAACAAGGGAGCAGTACTTC. The rearrangement joins TRBV5-1 to TRBJ2-7; perhaps TRBD2 as D (6 bases). The V end lost 2 bases, the J end lost 7 bases, and 16 bases lay between the germline ends. The length of the CDR3 is 14 residues. The germline gives CDR1 SGHRS, CDR2 YFSETQ.

The genes are TRBV11-1 and TRBJ2-7; TRBD1 or TRBD2 may be the D gene (5 bases each). The CDR3 is 17 amino acids. Germline-derived CDR1 and CDR2 are SGHAT and FQDESV (reference sequence). Trimming stripped 2 bases from V and 0 bases from J, with 17 bases between. The CDR3 nucleotides read TGTGCCAGCAGCTTACCGCCCCAGTGGGGGAGCTCCTACGAGCAGTACTTC. Translated: CASSLPPQWGSSYEQYF.

The CDR3 loop is CSVEDPSGADTQYF. CDR3 nucleotides: TGCAGCGTTGAAGACCCTTCCGGGGCAGATACGCAGTATTTT. This chain uses TRBV29-1 with TRBJ2-3, with a possible D match to TRBD2 (5 bases). This CDR3 has 14 amino acids. Germline values: CDR1 SQVTM, CDR2 ANQGSEA. V was cut by 0 bases and J by 4 bases, with 11 bases left in between.

This chain links TRBV5-6 with TRBJ1-4; 12 bases fit TRBD1. CDR3 length: 17 amino acids. J lost 4 bases, V lost 2 bases, and 6 bases had no gene match. Germline assignment: CDR1 SGHDT and CDR2 YYEEEE. CDR3 nucleotide sequence: TGTGCCAGCAGCTTTAGGGACAGGGGGCCCTATAATGAAAAACTGTTTTTT. Protein: CASSFRDRGPYNEKLFF.